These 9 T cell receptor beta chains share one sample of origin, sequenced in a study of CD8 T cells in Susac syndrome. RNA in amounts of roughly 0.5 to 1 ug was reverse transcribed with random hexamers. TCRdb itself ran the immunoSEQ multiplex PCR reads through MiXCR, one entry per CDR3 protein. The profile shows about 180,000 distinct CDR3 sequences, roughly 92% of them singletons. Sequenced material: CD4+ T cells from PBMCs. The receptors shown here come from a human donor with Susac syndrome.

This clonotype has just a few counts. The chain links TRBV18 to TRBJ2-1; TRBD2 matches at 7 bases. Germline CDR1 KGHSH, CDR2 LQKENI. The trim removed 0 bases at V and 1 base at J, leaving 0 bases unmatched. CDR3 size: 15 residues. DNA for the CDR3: TGTGCCAGCTCACCACCCGGGGGGTCCTACAATGAGCAGTTCTTC. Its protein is CASSPPGGSYNEQFF.

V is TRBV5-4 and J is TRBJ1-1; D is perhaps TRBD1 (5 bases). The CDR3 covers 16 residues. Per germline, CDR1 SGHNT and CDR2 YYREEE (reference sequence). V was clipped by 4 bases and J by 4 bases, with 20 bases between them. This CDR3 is CASSRGGASIPTEAFF. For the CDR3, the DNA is TGTGCCAGCAGCCGCGGCGGGGCCTCAATACCCACTGAAGCTTTCTTT.

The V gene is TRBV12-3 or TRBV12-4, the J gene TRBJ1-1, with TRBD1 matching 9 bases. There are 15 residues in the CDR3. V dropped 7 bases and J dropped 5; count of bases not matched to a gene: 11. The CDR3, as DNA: TGTGCCAGCAACCTCGGAACAGGGGGCTGGACTGAAGCTTTCTTT. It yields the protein CASNLGTGGWTEAFF.

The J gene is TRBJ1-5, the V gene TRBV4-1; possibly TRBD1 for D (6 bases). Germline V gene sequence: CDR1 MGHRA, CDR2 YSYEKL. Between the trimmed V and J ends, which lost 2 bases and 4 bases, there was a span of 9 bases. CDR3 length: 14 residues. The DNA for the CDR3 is TGCGCCAGCAGCCAAACAGGGAGAAATCAGCCCCAGCATTTT. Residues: CASSQTGRNQPQHF.

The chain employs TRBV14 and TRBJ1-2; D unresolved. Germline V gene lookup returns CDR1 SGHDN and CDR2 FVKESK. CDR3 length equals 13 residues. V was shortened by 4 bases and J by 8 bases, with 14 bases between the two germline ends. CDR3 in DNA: TGTGCCAGCAGCCCTCAGTCACGAGGGGGCTACACCTTC. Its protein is CASSPQSRGGYTF.

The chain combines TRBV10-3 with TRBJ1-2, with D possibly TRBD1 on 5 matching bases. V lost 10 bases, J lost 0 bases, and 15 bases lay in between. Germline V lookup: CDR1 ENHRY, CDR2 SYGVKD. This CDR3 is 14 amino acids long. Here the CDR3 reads CATSGQGTNYGYTF. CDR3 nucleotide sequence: TGTGCCACATCGGGGCAGGGCACTAACTATGGCTACACCTTC.

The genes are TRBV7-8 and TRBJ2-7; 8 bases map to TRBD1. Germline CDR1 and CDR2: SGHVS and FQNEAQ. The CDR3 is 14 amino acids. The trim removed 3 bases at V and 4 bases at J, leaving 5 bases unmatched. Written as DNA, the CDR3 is TGTGCCAGCAGCTTCCCCCAGGGGGCTTACGAGCAGTACTTC. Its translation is CASSFPQGAYEQYF.

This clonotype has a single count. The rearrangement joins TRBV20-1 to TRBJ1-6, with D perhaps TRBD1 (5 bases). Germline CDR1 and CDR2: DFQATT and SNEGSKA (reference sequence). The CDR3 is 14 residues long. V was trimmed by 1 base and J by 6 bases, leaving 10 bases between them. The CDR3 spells CSARGDLTNSPLHF. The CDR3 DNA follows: TGCAGTGCTAGAGGGGACCTGACTAATTCACCCCTCCACTTT.

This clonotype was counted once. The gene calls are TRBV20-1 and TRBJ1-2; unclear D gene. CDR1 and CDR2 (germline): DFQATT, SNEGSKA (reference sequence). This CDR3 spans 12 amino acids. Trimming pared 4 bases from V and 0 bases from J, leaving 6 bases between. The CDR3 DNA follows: TGCAGTGCTACAGATACTAACTATGGCTACACCTTC. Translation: CSATDTNYGYTF.